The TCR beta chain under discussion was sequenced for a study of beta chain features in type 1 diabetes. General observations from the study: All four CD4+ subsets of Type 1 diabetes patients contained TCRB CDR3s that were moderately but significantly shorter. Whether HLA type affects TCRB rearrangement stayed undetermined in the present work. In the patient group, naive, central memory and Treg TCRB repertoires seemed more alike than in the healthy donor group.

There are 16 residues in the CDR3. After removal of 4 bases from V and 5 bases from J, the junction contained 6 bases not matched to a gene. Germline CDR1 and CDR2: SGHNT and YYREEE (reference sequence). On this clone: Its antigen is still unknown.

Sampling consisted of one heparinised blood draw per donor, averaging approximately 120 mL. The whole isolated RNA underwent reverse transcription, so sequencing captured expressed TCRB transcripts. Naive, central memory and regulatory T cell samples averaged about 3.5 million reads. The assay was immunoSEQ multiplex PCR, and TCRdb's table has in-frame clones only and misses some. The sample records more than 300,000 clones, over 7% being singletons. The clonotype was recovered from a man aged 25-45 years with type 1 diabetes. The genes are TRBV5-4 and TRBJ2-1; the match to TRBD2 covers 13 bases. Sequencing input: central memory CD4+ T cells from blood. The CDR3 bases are TGTGCCAGCAGCCCAGGGACTAGCGGGGAGAACAATGAGCAGTTCTTC. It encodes CASSPGTSGENNEQFF.